This paragraph reports one T cell receptor (beta chain). Its cognate antigen is unknown. The data derive from a study of post-analysis software for immune sequencing data. Study overall: Clinical courses comprised relapsing-remitting, secondary progressive and progressive-relapsing multiple sclerosis.

Germline loops: CDR1 MNHNY, CDR2 SVGAGI (reference sequence). This CDR3 contains 13 residues. The junction had 8 bases not matched to a gene; V was cut back by 6 bases and J by 6 bases. TCR beta cDNA libraries included unique molecular identifiers. T cells, about 0.85 to 11 million of them, yielded a few hundred thousand cDNA molecules. TCRdb called the PCR reads again in MiXCR, with one record for every CDR3 protein. Altogether about 800,000 distinct CDR3 sequences are present, roughly 29% being singletons, with the ten largest covering approximately 0.55%. Study conclusions and caveats: Strong co-clustering by F measure was evident for samples that had been prepared in the same batch. Compared with controls, patients had more of about five TRBV segments, including TRBV5-6, TRBV5-1 and TRBV20-1. Multiple sclerosis was associated with a significant reduction in normalized Chao1 diversity relative to controls.

Input material: blood. The origin of this receptor is a girl between 5 and 17 years old with multiple sclerosis. This sequence joins TRBV6-6 and TRBJ2-7, with TRBD1 matching 7 bases. The CDR3 sequence: CASRGQGVGEQYF. The DNA for the CDR3 is TGTGCCAGCAGAGGTCAGGGGGTTGGCGAGCAGTACTTC.